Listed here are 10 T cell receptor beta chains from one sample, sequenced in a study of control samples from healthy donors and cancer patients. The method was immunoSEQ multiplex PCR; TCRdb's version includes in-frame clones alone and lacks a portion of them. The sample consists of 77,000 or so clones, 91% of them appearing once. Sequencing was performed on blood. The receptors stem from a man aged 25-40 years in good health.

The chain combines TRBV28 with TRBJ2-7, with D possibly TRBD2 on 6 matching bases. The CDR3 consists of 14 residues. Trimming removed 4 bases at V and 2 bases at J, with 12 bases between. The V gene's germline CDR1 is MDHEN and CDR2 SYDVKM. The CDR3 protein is CASSSVAVTYEQYF. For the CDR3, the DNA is TGTGCCAGCAGTTCAGTAGCGGTAACCTACGAGCAGTACTTC.

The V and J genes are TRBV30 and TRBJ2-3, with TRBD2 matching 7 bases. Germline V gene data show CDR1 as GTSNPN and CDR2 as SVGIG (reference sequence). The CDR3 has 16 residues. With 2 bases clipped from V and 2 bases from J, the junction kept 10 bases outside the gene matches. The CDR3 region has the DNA TGTGCCTGGAGTCACGGGGGAGCGGGAATCACAGATACGCAGTATTTT. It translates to CAWSHGGAGITDTQYF.

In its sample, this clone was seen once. Here the CDR3 DNA reads TGTGCCAGTAGTATTGAGGACAGAATGAACACTGAAGCTTTCTTT. This sequence encodes CASSIEDRMNTEAFF. The gene calls are TRBV19 and TRBJ1-1, with a weak D call TRBD1 (6 bases). The V end lost 3 bases, the J end lost 0 bases, and 11 bases lay between the germline ends. The CDR3 is 15 residues long. From germline, CDR1 is LNHDA and CDR2 SQIVND (reference sequence).

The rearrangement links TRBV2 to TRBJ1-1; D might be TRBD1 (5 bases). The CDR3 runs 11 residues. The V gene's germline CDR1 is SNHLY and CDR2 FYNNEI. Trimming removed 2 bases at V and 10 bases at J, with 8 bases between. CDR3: CASSEKTVAFF. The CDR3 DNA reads TGTGCCAGCAGTGAAAAGACAGTAGCTTTCTTT.

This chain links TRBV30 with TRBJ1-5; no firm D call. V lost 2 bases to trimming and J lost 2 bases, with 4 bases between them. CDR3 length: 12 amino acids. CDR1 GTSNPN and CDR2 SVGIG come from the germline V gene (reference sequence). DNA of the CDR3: TGTGCCTGGAGTATGGGCAATCAGCCCCAGCATTTT. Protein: CAWSMGNQPQHF.

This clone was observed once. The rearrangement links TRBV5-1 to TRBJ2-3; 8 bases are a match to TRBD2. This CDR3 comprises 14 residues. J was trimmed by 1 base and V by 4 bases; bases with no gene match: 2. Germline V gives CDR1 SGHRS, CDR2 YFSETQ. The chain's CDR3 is CASSVSGGTDTQYF. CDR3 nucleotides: TGCGCCAGCAGCGTTAGCGGGGGCACAGATACGCAGTATTTT.

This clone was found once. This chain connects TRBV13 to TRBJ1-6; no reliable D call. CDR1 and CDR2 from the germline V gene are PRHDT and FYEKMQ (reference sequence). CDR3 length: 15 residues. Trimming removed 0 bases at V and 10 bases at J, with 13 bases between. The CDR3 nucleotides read TGTGCCAGCAGCTTAGGAGGCAGGAAAATATCACCCCTCCACTTT. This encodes CASSLGGRKISPLHF.

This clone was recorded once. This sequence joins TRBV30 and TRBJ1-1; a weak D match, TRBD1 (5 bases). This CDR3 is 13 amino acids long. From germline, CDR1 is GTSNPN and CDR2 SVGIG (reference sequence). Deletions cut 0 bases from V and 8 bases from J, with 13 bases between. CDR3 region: CAWSVRGRDEAFF. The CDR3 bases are TGTGCCTGGAGTGTTCGGGGGAGAGACGAAGCTTTCTTT.

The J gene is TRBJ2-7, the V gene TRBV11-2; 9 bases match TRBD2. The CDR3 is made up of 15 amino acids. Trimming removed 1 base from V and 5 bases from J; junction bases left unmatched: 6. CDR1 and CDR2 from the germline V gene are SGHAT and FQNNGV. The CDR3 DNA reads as TGTGCCAGCAGCTTAGCCGGCGGGAGGGCCAACGAGCAGTACTTC. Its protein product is CASSLAGGRANEQYF.

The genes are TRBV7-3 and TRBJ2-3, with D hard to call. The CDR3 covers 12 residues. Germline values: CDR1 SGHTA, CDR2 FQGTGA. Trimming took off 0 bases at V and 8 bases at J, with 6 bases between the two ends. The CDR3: CASSLTGPTQYF. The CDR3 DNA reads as TGTGCCAGCAGCTTAACTGGGCCTACGCAGTATTTT.